This record covers a single T cell receptor beta chain. Its antigen is not identified. A much larger clone differs by one base, so this may be a read error. The sample comes from a study of T cells in Graves' hyperthyroidism and ophthalmopathy. It was RNA transcripts that yielded the amplified TCR beta CDR3 regions. HTBI primers drove first-round RT-PCR of the TCR CDR3. MiXCR was run by TCRdb on the multiplex PCR reads, yielding one entry per CDR3 protein. The sample holds approximately 370,000 distinct CDR3 sequences, about a sixth seen once. Study outcomes and limitations: Most clonotypes that expanded in the thyroid above 0.001 also showed up in blood. Classification by a 13 V-J model distinguished ophthalmopathy from stable hyperthyroidism.

Sequencing was carried out using blood. The TCR originated in a young woman with Graves' hyperthyroidism that later progressed to Graves' ophthalmopathy.

The CDR3 DNA sequence: TGTGCCAGCAGTCGGGCAGTATTTAATCAGCCCCAGCATTTT. It yields the protein CASSRAVFNQPQHF. The chain joins TRBV6-1 to TRBJ1-5; D not certain. The germline gives CDR1 MNHNS, CDR2 SASEGT. V was pared by 5 bases and J by 4 bases, with 12 bases between. This CDR3 has 14 amino acids.